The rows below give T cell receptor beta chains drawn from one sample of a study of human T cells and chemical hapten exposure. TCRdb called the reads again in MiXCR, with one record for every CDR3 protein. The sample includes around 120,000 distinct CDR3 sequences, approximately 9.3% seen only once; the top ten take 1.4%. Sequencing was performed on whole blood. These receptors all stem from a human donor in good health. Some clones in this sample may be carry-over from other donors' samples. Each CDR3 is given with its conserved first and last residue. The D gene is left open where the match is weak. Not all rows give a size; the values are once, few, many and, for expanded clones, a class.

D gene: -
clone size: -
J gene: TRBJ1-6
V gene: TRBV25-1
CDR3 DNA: TGTGCCAGCAGGGAGGACAGTCAAAATTCACCCCTCCACTTT
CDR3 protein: CASREDSQNSPLHF

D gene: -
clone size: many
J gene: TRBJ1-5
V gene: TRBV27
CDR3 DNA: TGTGCCAGCAGTTTTGTGGGAAACGGGTATCAGCCCCAGCATTTT
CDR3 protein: CASSFVGNGYQPQHF

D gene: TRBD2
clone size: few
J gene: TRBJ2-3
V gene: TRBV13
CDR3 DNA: TGTGCCAGCAGCCGGGGGGTTACAGATACGCAGTATTTT
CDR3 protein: CASSRGVTDTQYF

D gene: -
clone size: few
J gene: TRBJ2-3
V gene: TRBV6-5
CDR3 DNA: TGTGCCAGCAGGACCGGAGGGATAGATACGCAGTATTTT
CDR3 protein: CASRTGGIDTQYF

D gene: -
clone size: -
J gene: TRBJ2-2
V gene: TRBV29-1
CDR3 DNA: TGCAGCGTTGATGATACAAACACCGGGGAGCTGTTTTTT
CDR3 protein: CSVDDTNTGELFF

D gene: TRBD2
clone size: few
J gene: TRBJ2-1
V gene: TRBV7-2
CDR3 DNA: TGTGCCAGCAGGGGGGGACTAGCGGGAGGGCCCTCCTACAATGAGCAGTTCTTC
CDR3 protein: CASRGGLAGGPSYNEQFF

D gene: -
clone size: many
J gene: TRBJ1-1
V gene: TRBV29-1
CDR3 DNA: TGCAGCGCCTGGCAACCCGGCTTAAACACTGAAGCTTTCTTT
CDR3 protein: CSAWQPGLNTEAFF

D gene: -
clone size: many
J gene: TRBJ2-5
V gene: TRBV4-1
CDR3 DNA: TGCGCCAGCAGCCAAGATGTTACAGGACAAGAGACCCAGTACTTC
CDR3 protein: CASSQDVTGQETQYF

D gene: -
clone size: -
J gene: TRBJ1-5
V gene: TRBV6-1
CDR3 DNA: TGTGCCAGCAAGGGGGAACTCCATAGCAATCAGCCCCAGCATTTT
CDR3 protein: CASKGELHSNQPQHF

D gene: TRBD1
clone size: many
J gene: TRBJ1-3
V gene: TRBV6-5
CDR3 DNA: TGTGCCAGCAGTACGGGACAGGGGCTAAACTCTGGAAACACCATATATTTT
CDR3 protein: CASSTGQGLNSGNTIYF

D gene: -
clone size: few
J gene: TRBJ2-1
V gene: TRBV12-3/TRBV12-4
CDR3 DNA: TGTGCCAGCAGAACGAGACAGGCCCGGGACCGCCAGTTCTTC
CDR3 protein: CASRTRQARDRQFF

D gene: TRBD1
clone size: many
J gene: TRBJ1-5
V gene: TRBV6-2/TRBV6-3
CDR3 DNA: TGTGCCAGCAACCGACAGGGACTGGGGCAGCCCCAGCATTTT
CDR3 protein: CASNRQGLGQPQHF

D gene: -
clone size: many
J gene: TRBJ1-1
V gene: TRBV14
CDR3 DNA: TGTGCCAGCAGCCAAGACTTGGCAGGGGAGGCTTTCTTT
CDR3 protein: CASSQDLAGEAFF

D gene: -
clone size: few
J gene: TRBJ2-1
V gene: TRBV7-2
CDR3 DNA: TGTGCCAGCAGCTTGAATGGGGCGGGGTACTCCTACAATGAGCAGTTCTTC
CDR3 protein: CASSLNGAGYSYNEQFF

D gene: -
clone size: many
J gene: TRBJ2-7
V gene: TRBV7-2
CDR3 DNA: TGTGCCAGCACTTACGGGACTTCAACCTACGAGCAGTACTTC
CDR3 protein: CASTYGTSTYEQYF

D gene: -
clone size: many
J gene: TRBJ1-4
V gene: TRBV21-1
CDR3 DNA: TGTGCCAGCAGCAAAGCCGGCAGGCCTGAATGGGAAACTAATGAAAAACTGTTTTTT
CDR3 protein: CASSKAGRPEWETNEKLFF

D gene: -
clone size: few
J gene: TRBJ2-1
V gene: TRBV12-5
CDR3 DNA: TGTGCTAGTGGTTTCCCCGGAGGTCTCAATGAGCAGTTCTTC
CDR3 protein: CASGFPGGLNEQFF

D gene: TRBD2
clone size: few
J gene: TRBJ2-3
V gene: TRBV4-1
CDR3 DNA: TGCGCCAGCAGCCAAGATCTGGCGGGGGGGGCAGATACGCAGTATTTT
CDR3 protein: CASSQDLAGGADTQYF

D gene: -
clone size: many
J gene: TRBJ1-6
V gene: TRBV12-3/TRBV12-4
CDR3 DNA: TGTGCCAGCAGTTTGGATAGTCTCGAGAGCTCCTATAATTCACCCCTCCACTTT
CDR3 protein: CASSLDSLESSYNSPLHF

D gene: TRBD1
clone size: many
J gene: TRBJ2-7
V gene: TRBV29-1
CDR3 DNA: TGCAGCGTTGAGGGACAGGGGGGACCCTACGAGCAGTACTTC
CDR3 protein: CSVEGQGGPYEQYF

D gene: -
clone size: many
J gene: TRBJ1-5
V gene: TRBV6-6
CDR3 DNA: TGTGCCAGCAGGGAACCGGGGGATCAGCCCCAGCATTTT
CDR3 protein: CASREPGDQPQHF

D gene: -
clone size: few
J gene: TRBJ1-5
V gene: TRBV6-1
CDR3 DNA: TGTGCCAGCAGTGAAGAGGAGGAGATCAATCAGCCCCAGCATTTT
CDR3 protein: CASSEEEEINQPQHF

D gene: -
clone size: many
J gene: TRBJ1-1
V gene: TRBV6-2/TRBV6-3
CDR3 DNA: TGTGCCAGCAGTTACATTACGGGACGTCGCACTGAAGCTTTCTTT
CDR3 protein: CASSYITGRRTEAFF

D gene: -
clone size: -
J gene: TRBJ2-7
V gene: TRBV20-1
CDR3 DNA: TGCAGTGCTAGGGGTGGCGTTCCCTCCTACGAGCAGTACTTC
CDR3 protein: CSARGGVPSYEQYF

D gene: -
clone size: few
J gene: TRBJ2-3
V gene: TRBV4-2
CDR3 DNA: TGTGCCAGCAGCCGAGACCGGGACCGAGATACGCAGTATTTT
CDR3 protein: CASSRDRDRDTQYF

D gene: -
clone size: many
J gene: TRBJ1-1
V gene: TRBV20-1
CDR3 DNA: TGCAGTGCTAAACAGACAGCGAACACTGAAGCTTTCTTT
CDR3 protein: CSAKQTANTEAFF

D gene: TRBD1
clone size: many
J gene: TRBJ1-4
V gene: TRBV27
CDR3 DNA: TGTGCCAGCAGTTCCATTGGGACAGTCGGCCTAGAAAAACTGTTTTTT
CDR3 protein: CASSSIGTVGLEKLFF

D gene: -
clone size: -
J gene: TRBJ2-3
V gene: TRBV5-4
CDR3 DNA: TGTGCCAGCAGCCAGGCTAGCGAAGGCACAGATACGCAGTATTTT
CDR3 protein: CASSQASEGTDTQYF

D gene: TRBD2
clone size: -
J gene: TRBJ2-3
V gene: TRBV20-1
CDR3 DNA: TGCAGTGCTAGGTTACGGGGACTAGCGGGGGGCACAGATACGCAGTATTTT
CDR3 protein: CSARLRGLAGGTDTQYF

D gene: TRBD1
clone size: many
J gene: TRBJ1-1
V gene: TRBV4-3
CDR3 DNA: TGCGCCAGCAGCCAAGATACCGGGACAGCGAACACTGAAGCTTTCTTT
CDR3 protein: CASSQDTGTANTEAFF

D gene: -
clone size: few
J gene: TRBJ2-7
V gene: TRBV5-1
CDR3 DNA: TGCGCCAGCAGCCCCGGGACTCTGACCTACGAGCAGTACTTC
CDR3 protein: CASSPGTLTYEQYF